The 4 T cell receptor beta chains listed next were all sequenced from one sample in a study of shared clonotypes between healthy human individuals. Clones were sequenced by immunoSEQ multiplex PCR, and TCRdb holds only the in-frame ones, with some missing. This table has roughly 650,000 clones, about 96% appearing once. Terminally differentiated effector memory CD45RA+ cells were excluded from the naive CD8 cells, which were CD45RO-negative and positively selected for CCR7. The sequencing input was naive CD8+ T cells sorted from blood. The origin of the receptors is a woman in her thirties in good health.

This rearrangement joins TRBV6-5 to TRBJ1-2, with D unclear. Germline V gives CDR1 MNHEY, CDR2 SVGAGI. V gave up 6 bases and J gave up 8 bases, with 10 bases separating them. The CDR3 has 11 residues. The CDR3 reads CASSKGKGYTF. The CDR3 DNA reads as TGTGCCAGCAGCAAAGGGAAGGGCTACACCTTC.

The chain links TRBV6-5 to TRBJ2-1; no clear D gene. This CDR3 region has 15 residues. Germline CDR1 and CDR2: MNHEY and SVGAGI. The germline V and J ends were trimmed by 6 bases and 3 bases, with 15 bases remaining between them. CDR3 nucleotide sequence: TGTGCCAGCAGACTCGTCCTTTCCCTCTACAATGAGCAGTTCTTC. Translating it yields CASRLVLSLYNEQFF.

This rearrangement joins TRBV7-9 to TRBJ2-5; perhaps TRBD2 as D (6 bases). The CDR3 has 14 residues. Germline-derived CDR1 and CDR2 are SEHNR and FQNEAQ (reference sequence). With 2 bases removed from V and 5 bases from J, the gap between germline ends came to 12 bases. The CDR3 nucleotides are TGTGCCAGCAGCTTATTTAGCGGCGCGGAGACCCAGTACTTC. It encodes CASSLFSGAETQYF.

The sample holds a few counts of this clone. V usage is TRBV5-4 and J usage is TRBJ1-4; D is possibly TRBD1 (5 bases). Trimming pared 7 bases from V and 8 bases from J, leaving 15 bases between. Germline assignment: CDR1 SGHNT and CDR2 YYREEE (reference sequence). The CDR3 has 13 amino acids. The CDR3 protein is CASQTESQEKLFF. The CDR3 nucleotides read TGTGCCAGCCAGACAGAGTCGCAGGAAAAACTGTTTTTT.